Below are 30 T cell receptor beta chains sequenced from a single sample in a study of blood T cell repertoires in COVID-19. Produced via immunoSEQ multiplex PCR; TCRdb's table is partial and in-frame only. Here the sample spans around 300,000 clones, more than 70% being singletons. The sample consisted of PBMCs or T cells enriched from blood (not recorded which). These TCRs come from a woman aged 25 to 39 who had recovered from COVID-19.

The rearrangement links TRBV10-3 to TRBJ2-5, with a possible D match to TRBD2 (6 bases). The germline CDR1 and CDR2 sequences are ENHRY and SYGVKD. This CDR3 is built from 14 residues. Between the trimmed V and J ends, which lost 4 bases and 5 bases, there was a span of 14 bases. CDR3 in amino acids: CAISGRLETETQYF. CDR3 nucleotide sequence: TGTGCCATCAGTGGTCGACTAGAAACGGAGACCCAGTACTTC.

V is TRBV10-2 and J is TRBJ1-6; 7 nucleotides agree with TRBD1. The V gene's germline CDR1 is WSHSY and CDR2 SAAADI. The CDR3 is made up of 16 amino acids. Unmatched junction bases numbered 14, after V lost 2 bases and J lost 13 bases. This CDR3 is CASSEILDRTGWPLHF. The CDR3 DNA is TGCGCCAGCAGTGAGATCTTGGACAGGACGGGTTGGCCCCTCCACTTT.

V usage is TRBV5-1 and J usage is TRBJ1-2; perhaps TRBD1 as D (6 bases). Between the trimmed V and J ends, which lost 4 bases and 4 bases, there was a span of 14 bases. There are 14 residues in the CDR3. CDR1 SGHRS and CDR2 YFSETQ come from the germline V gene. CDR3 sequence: CASSIGQSSYGYTF. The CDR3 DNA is TGCGCCAGCAGCATCGGACAGAGTTCCTATGGCTACACCTTC.

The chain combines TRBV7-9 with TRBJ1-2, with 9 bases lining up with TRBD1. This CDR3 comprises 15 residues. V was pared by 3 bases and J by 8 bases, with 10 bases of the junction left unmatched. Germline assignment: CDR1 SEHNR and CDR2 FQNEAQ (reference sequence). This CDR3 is CASSLVDRGQGGYTF. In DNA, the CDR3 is TGTGCCAGCAGCTTGGTGGACAGGGGCCAAGGCGGCTACACCTTC.

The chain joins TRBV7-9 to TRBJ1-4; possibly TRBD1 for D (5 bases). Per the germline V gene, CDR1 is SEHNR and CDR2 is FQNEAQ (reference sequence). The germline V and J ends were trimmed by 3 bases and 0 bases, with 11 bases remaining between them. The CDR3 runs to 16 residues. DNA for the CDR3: TGTGCCAGCAGCTTTGTGGAGGGACCAACTAATGAAAAACTGTTTTTT. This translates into CASSFVEGPTNEKLFF.

The CDR3 DNA follows: TGTGCCAGCTCACCATCAGAGGGGCGGGGGGCCACAGATACGCAGTATTTT. The encoded protein is CASSPSEGRGATDTQYF. The J gene is TRBJ2-3, the V gene TRBV18; 8 bases line up with TRBD2. J was trimmed by 2 bases and V by 2 bases; bases with no gene match: 9. CDR3 size: 17 residues. Germline values: CDR1 KGHSH, CDR2 LQKENI.

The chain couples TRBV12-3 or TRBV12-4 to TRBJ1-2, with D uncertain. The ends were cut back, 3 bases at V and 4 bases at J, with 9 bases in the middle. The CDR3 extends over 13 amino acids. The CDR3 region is CASSLRETYGYTF. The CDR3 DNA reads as TGTGCCAGCAGTTTGCGGGAGACCTATGGCTACACCTTC.

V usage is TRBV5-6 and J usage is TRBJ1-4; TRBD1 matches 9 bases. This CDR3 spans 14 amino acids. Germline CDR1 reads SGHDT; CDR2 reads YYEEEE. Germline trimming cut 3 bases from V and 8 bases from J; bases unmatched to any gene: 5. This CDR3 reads CASSWTGDVEKLFF. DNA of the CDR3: TGTGCCAGCAGCTGGACAGGGGACGTCGAAAAACTGTTTTTT.

DNA for the CDR3: TGTGCCAGCAGTGAATTCCTGACAGGCCCGAACACTGAAGCTTTCTTT. Residues: CASSEFLTGPNTEAFF. This chain uses TRBV6-1 with TRBJ1-1, with D possibly being TRBD1 (6 bases). The CDR3 sequence is 16 residues long. Per germline, CDR1 MNHNS and CDR2 SASEGT. Trimming pared 2 bases from V and 1 base from J, leaving 14 bases between.

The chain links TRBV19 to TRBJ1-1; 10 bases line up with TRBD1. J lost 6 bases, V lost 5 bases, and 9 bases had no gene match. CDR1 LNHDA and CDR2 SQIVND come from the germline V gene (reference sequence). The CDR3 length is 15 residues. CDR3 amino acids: CASSSRQGAVAEAFF. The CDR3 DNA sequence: TGTGCCAGTAGTTCCAGACAGGGGGCGGTGGCTGAAGCTTTCTTT.

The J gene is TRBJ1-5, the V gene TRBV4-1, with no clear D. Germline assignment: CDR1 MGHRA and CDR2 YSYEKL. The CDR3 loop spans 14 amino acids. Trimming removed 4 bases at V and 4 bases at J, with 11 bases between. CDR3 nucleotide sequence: TGCGCCAGCAGCCCCGGGGAGATAAATCAGCCCCAGCATTTT. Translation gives CASSPGEINQPQHF.

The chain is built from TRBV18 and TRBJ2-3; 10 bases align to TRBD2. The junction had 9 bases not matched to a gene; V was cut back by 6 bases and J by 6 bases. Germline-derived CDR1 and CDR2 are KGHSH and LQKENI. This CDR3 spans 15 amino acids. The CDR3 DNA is TGTGCCAGCTCTCCCCGATCTAGCGGGGGTGATACGCAGTATTTT. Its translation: CASSPRSSGGDTQYF.

CDR3 DNA: TGCAGCGTTCCCATTGTAGACAGGGGGCGTGGCACTGAAGCTTTCTTT. This sequence encodes CSVPIVDRGRGTEAFF. The chain is built from TRBV29-1 and TRBJ1-1, with TRBD1 matching 10 bases. The CDR3 covers 16 residues. Germline V gene data show CDR1 as SQVTM and CDR2 as ANQGSEA. V was clipped by 5 bases and J by 4 bases; unmatched bases: 13.

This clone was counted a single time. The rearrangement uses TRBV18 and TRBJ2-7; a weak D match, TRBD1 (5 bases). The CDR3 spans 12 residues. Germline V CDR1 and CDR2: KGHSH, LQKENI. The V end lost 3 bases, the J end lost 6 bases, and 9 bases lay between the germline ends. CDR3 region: CASSPSGPEQYF. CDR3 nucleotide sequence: TGTGCCAGCTCACCCTCAGGGCCCGAGCAGTACTTC. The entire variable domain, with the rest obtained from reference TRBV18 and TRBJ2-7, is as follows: NAGVMQNPRHLVRRRGQEARLRCSPMKGHSHVYWYRQLPEEGLKFMVYLQKENIIDESGMPKERFSAEFPKEGPSILRIQQVVRGDSAAYFCASSPSGPEQYFGPGTRLTVT.

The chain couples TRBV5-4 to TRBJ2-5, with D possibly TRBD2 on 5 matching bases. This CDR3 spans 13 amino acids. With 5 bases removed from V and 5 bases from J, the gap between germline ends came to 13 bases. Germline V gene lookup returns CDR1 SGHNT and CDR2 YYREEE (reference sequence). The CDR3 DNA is TGTGCCAGCAGGGGGAGAGGAGGCGAGACCCAGTACTTC. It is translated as CASRGRGGETQYF.

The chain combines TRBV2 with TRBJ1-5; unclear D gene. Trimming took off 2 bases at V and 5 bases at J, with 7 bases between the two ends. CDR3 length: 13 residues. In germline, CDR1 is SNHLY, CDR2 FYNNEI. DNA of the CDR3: TGTGCCAGCAGTGAAAGCGGTTATCAGCCCCAGCATTTT. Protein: CASSESGYQPQHF.

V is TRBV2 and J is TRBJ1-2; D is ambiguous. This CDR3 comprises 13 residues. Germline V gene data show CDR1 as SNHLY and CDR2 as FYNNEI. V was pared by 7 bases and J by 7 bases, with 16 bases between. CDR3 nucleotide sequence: TGTGCCAGCATGGTTCCTTGGCAGGCTGGCTACACCTTC. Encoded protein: CASMVPWQAGYTF.

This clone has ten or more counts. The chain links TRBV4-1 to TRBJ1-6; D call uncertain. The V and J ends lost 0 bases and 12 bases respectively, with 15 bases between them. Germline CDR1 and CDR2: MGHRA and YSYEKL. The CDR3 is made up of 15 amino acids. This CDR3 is CASSQDFGGVVPLHF. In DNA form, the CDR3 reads TGCGCCAGCAGCCAAGATTTCGGAGGCGTCGTACCCCTCCACTTT.

The CDR3 sequence: CASSPLREKLFF. DNA of the CDR3: TGTGCCAGCAGCCCCCTGCGCGAAAAACTGTTTTTT. This chain links TRBV7-2 with TRBJ1-4; D not resolved. CDR1 is SGHTA and CDR2 is FQGNSA in the germline V gene. Trimming pared 5 bases from V and 8 bases from J, leaving 9 bases between. CDR3 length equals 12 residues.

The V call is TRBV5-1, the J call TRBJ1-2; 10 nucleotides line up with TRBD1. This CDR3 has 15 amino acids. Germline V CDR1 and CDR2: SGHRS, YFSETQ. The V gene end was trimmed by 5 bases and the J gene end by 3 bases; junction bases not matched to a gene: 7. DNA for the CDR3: TGCGCCAGCAGGACCGGGACAGGGGAGGACTATGGCTACACCTTC. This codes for CASRTGTGEDYGYTF.

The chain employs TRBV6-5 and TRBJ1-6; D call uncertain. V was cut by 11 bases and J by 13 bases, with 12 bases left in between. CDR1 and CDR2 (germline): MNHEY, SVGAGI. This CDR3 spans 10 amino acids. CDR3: CAVFSFPLHF. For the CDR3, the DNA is TGTGCCGTCTTCAGTTTTCCCCTCCACTTT.

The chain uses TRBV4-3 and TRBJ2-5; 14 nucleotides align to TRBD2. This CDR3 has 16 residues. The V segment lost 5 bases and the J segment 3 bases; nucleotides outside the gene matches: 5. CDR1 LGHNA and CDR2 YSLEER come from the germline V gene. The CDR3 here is CASSETSGGVKETQYF. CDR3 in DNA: TGCGCCAGCAGCGAGACTAGCGGGGGGGTAAAAGAGACCCAGTACTTC.

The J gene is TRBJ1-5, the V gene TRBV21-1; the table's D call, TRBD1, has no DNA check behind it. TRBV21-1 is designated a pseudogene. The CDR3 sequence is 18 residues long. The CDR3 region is CASSTPGQVVTSNQPQHF. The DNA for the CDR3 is TGTGCCAGCAGCACCCCGGGACAGGTTGTAACTAGCAATCAGCCCCAGCATTTT.

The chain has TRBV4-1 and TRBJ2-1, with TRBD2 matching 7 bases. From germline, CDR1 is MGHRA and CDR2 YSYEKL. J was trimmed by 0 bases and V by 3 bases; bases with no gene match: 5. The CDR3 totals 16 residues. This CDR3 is CASSHDRGDSYNEQFF. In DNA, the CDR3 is TGCGCCAGCAGCCATGACCGGGGGGACTCCTACAATGAGCAGTTCTTC.

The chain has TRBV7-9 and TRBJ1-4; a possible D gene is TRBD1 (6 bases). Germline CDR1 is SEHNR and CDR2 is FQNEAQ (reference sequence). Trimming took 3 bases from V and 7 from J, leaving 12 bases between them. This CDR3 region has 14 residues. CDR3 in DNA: TGTGCCAGCAGCTTTACAGGGCTAGGTGAAAAACTGTTTTTT. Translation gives CASSFTGLGEKLFF.

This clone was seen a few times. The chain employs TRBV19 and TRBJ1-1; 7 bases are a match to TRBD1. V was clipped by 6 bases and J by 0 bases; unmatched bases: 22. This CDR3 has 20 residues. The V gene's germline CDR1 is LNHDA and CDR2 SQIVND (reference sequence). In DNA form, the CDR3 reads TGTGCCAGTAGGGGCCTAAGGGGGCCTTTTACCATTGAAATGAACACTGAAGCTTTCTTT. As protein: CASRGLRGPFTIEMNTEAFF.

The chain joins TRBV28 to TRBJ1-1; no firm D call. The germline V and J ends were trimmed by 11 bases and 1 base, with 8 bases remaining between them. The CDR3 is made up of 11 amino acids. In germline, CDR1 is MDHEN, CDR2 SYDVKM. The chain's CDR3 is CAAHGNTEAFF. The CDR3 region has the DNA TGTGCCGCCCACGGGAACACTGAAGCTTTCTTT.

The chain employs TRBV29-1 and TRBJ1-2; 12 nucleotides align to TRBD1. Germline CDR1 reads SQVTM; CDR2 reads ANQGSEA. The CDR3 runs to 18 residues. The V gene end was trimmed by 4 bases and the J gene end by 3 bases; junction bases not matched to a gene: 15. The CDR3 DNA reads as TGCAGCGTTGCCGGGACAGGGGGCTCGGACGGACTAGACTATGGCTACACCTTC. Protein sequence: CSVAGTGGSDGLDYGYTF.

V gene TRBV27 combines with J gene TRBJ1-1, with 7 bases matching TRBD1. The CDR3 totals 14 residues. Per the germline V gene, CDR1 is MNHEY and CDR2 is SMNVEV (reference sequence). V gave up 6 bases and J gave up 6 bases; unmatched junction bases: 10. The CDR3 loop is CASSPGTVFSEAFF. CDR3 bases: TGTGCCAGCAGCCCCGGGACAGTCTTCTCTGAAGCTTTCTTT.

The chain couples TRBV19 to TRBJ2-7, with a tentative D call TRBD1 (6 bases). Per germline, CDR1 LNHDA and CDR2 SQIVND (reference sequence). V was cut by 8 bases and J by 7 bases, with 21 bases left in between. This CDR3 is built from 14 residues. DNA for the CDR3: TGTGCCAGTTCCCGGGACAACCGCATTTGGGAGCAGTACTTC. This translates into CASSRDNRIWEQYF. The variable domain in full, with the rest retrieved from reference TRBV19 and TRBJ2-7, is DGGITQSPKYLFRKEGQNVTLSCEQNLNHDAMYWYRQDPGQGLRLIYYSQIVNDFQKGDIAEGYSVSREKKESFPLTVTSAQKNPTAFYLCASSRDNRIWEQYFGPGTRLTVT.